This T cell receptor beta chain appears in the sequencing data of a study of cytomegalovirus exposure and HLA in healthy donors. Study conclusions and caveats: Researchers counted 164 TCR beta chains as cytomegalovirus-associated.

This clone was counted between two and nine times. Its antigen is undetermined. The PCR contained 60 Vbeta and 13 Jbeta primers. Only in-frame clones appear in the TCRdb table, and some are missing; sequencing was by immunoSEQ multiplex PCR. The sample includes more than 100,000 clones, around four fifths seen only once; the top ten take 1.5%. This sequence originates from a man aged 35 to 55 in good health and CMV-seronegative. The sample taken for sequencing was PBMCs.

Here the CDR3 DNA reads TGTGCCAGCAGCCCACTAGCGGGCAATGAGCAGTTCTTC. This gives the protein CASSPLAGNEQFF. The chain couples TRBV14 to TRBJ2-1, with 9 bases that match TRBD2. The J segment lost 6 bases and the V segment lost 4 bases, leaving 1 base of the junction unmatched. The CDR3 sequence is 13 residues long. Germline V lookup: CDR1 SGHDN, CDR2 FVKESK.